The 15 T cell receptor beta chains below were found in one sample sequenced in a study of cytomegalovirus exposure and HLA in healthy donors. PCR used 60 Vbeta primers and 13 Jbeta primers. Method: immunoSEQ multiplex PCR; TCRdb's copy keeps in-frame clones and lacks some. This sample yields 150,000 to 200,000 clones, of which almost 85% are seen a single time; about 2.3% belongs to the top ten. The sequenced sample consisted of PBMCs. The receptors originated from a woman in her forties or fifties in good health and CMV-seronegative.

The J gene is TRBJ1-2, the V gene TRBV6-4; 8 bases line up with TRBD1. This CDR3 has 15 residues. The V and J ends lost 3 bases and 4 bases, in that order; junction bases with no gene match: 7. Germline V gives CDR1 MRHNA, CDR2 SNTAGT. CDR3 in amino acids: CASSERDRGVYGYTF. In nucleotides, the CDR3 is TGTGCCAGCAGTGAACGTGACAGGGGCGTCTATGGCTACACCTTC.

The rearrangement links TRBV18 to TRBJ2-3, with 11 bases aligning to TRBD2. CDR3 size: 16 residues. Unmatched junction bases numbered 5, after V lost 4 bases and J lost 2 bases. CDR1 and CDR2 (germline): KGHSH, LQKENI. CDR3 in amino acids: CASSRSTSGITDTQYF. The CDR3 nucleotides are TGTGCCAGCTCACGGTCGACTAGCGGGATCACAGATACGCAGTATTTT.

V and J are TRBV5-8 and TRBJ2-7; TRBD2 is a possible D gene (6 bases). The CDR3 consists of 14 residues. Per the germline V gene, CDR1 is SGHTS and CDR2 is YDEGEE. V lost 3 bases to trimming and J lost 1 base, with 11 bases between them. CDR3 nucleotides: TGTGCCAGCAGCTCGCGGGACCCTTCCTACGAGCAGTACTTC. This gives the protein CASSSRDPSYEQYF.

The chain joins TRBV7-6 to TRBJ2-1; 12 bases agree with TRBD2. Germline-derived CDR1 and CDR2 are SGHVS and FNYEAQ. V lost 4 bases to trimming and J lost 5 bases; unmatched junction nucleotides: 9. The length of the CDR3 is 17 residues. CDR3 nucleotide sequence: TGTGCCAGCAGCTCAAGGACTAGCGGGATGAAAAACAATGAGCAGTTCTTC. Translated: CASSSRTSGMKNNEQFF.

Concerning this clone itself: Its ends do not fully match the called genes, so a read error is possible. The J gene is TRBJ2-7, the V gene TRBV6-6; D might be TRBD2 (5 bases). The length of the CDR3 is 12 residues. CDR1 is MNHNY, CDR2 SVGAGI, per germline (reference sequence). CDR3 residues: CASSTNSHEQYF. For the CDR3, the DNA is TGTGCCAGTTCGACTAACTCCCACGAGCAGTACTTC.

This rearrangement joins TRBV13 to TRBJ2-7; D is unclear. Germline values: CDR1 PRHDT, CDR2 FYEKMQ (reference sequence). The CDR3 runs 11 residues. Trimming removed 5 bases from V and 0 bases from J, with 2 bases in between. CDR3 DNA: TGTGCCAGCAGCCACTCCTACGAGCAGTACTTC. Translated, it gives CASSHSYEQYF.

V is TRBV7-8 and J is TRBJ2-3; the D gene is possibly TRBD2 (7 bases). In germline, CDR1 is SGHVS, CDR2 FQNEAQ. Trimming took 3 bases from V and 0 from J, leaving 13 bases between them. This CDR3 region has 16 residues. In DNA, the CDR3 is TGTGCCAGCAGCTTTGACCGGGGGGCTAGCACAGATACGCAGTATTTT. It specifies CASSFDRGASTDTQYF.

The chain carries TRBV18 and TRBJ2-1, with 13 positions matching TRBD2. The V gene's germline CDR1 is KGHSH and CDR2 LQKENI. The V and J ends lost 0 bases and 6 bases, in that order; junction bases with no gene match: 2. The CDR3 covers 16 residues. The CDR3 DNA reads as TGTGCCAGCTCACCACCGGGACTAGCGGGGACCAATGAGCAGTTCTTC. Amino acid sequence: CASSPPGLAGTNEQFF.

The genes are TRBV5-1 and TRBJ2-1; a weak D match, TRBD1 (6 bases). The V end lost 0 bases, the J end lost 2 bases, and 9 bases lay between the germline ends. The length of the CDR3 is 15 residues. Germline CDR1 is SGHRS and CDR2 is YFSETQ. CDR3 nucleotides: TGCGCCAGCAGCTTGGTTCCAGGGGCCTACAATGAGCAGTTCTTC. Amino acids: CASSLVPGAYNEQFF.

The chain uses TRBV20-1 and TRBJ2-3; weak D call: TRBD2 (6 bases). CDR3 length: 11 amino acids. V lost 3 bases to trimming and J lost 7 bases, with 8 bases between them. Germline lookup yields CDR1 DFQATT and CDR2 SNEGSKA (reference sequence). As DNA, the CDR3 is TGCAGTGCTAGGGAGGGATATACGCAGTATTTT. This sequence encodes CSAREGYTQYF.

This clone was recorded a few times. V and J are TRBV27 and TRBJ2-5; TRBD2 matches at 7 bases. Germline V gene data show CDR1 as MNHEY and CDR2 as SMNVEV (reference sequence). The CDR3 runs 18 residues. J lost 5 bases, V lost 2 bases, and 17 bases had no gene match. The CDR3 protein is CASSLTGFGGGRGETQYF. The CDR3 nucleotides read TGTGCCAGCAGTTTAACGGGTTTCGGCGGGGGTCGGGGCGAGACCCAGTACTTC.

The rearrangement links TRBV5-1 to TRBJ2-3; TRBD2 is a possible D gene (6 bases). V was pared by 2 bases and J by 2 bases, with 21 bases between. CDR1 and CDR2 (germline): SGHRS, YFSETQ. CDR3 size: 18 residues. The CDR3 reads CASSLPRDFSTYTDTQYF. As DNA, the CDR3 is TGCGCCAGCAGCTTACCCCGGGACTTTTCCACCTACACAGATACGCAGTATTTT.

The rearrangement joins TRBV30 to TRBJ1-5, with TRBD1 matching over 7 bases. Germline CDR1 GTSNPN, CDR2 SVGIG (reference sequence). V gave up 4 bases and J gave up 1 base; unmatched junction bases: 1. The CDR3 runs to 13 residues. CDR3 in amino acids: CAWNRGSNQPQHF. The CDR3 region has the DNA TGTGCCTGGAACAGGGGAAGCAATCAGCCCCAGCATTTT.

This chain uses TRBV5-6 with TRBJ2-1; TRBD2 matches 13 bases. The CDR3 consists of 16 residues. The V segment lost 0 bases and the J segment 6 bases; nucleotides outside the gene matches: 3. The germline V gene has CDR1 SGHDT and CDR2 YYEEEE. The CDR3 DNA follows: TGTGCCAGCAGCTTGGGGACTAGCGGGAGTTTCAATGAGCAGTTCTTC. Translating it yields CASSLGTSGSFNEQFF.

Here the CDR3 reads CASSWEGGSSYEQYF. The DNA of the CDR3 is TGTGCCAGCAGCTGGGAGGGCGGGAGCTCCTACGAGCAGTACTTC. This chain connects TRBV7-2 to TRBJ2-7, with 7 positions matching TRBD2. Germline trimming cut 4 bases from V and 0 bases from J; bases unmatched to any gene: 6. Germline CDR1 is SGHTA and CDR2 is FQGNSA. The CDR3 runs 15 residues.